One and the same sample provided the 2 T cell receptor beta chains below, sequenced in a study of Tregs in tolerant kidney transplant recipients. The method was immunoSEQ multiplex PCR; TCRdb's version includes in-frame clones alone and lacks a portion of them. This sample carries 48,000 or so clones, with roughly 0.8% going to the ten biggest clones. The sample consisted of CD4+ T cells from blood, taken before the transplant. The receptors were gathered from a human donor who received a combined kidney and bone marrow transplant.

In the case of this clone: The CDR3 end is not reached by the read, which stops 3 residues before it; the germline J gene fills it in. The chain employs TRBV14 and TRBJ2-7; 7 bases map to TRBD2. The CDR3 loop spans 15 amino acids. V lost 4 bases, J lost 0 bases, and 6 bases stayed unmatched. Germline CDR1 SGHDN, CDR2 FVKESK. CDR3 region: CASSPSLATSYEQYF. CDR3 DNA, as far as it was read: TGTGCCAGCAGCCCCTCACTAGCGACCTCCTACGAG.

The CDR3 region is CASSLAASGNLNEQFF. The sequenced part of the CDR3 DNA is TGCGCCAGCAGCTTGGCCGCTAGCGGAAACCTCAATGAG. V usage is TRBV5-1 and J usage is TRBJ2-1; 7 bases agree with TRBD2. The read ends 3 residues before the CDR3 terminus; that terminus is restored from the germline J gene. Germline V gene sequence: CDR1 SGHRS, CDR2 YFSETQ. V trimming: 0 bases; J trimming: 6 bases; junction bases outside the gene matches: 9. There are 16 residues in the CDR3.